A single sample is the source of the 24 T cell receptor beta chains below, sequenced in a study of PD-L1 blockade in urothelial cancer. Time point reported: peripheral blood 6 weeks after treatment start. Clones were sequenced by immunoSEQ multiplex PCR, and TCRdb holds only the in-frame ones, with some missing. The sample lists some 120,000 clones, about 82% occurring once. This material consisted of PBMCs, taken around atezolizumab (anti-PD-L1) treatment. These receptor sequences come from a man aged 50 or older with urothelial cancer.

The J gene is TRBJ2-1, the V gene TRBV2; D unresolved. Germline V gene lookup returns CDR1 SNHLY and CDR2 FYNNEI. This CDR3 is 17 amino acids long. V lost 0 bases to trimming and J lost 5 bases, with 17 bases between them. CDR3 amino acids: CASSEAGAYLRDNEQFF. The CDR3, as DNA: TGTGCCAGCAGTGAAGCAGGAGCCTACCTTAGAGACAATGAGCAGTTCTTC.

This sequence joins TRBV6-4 and TRBJ2-1; 9 bases agree with TRBD1. V lost 6 bases, J lost 12 bases, and 3 bases stayed unmatched. The CDR3 sequence is 11 residues long. Germline assignment: CDR1 MRHNA and CDR2 SNTAGT. The CDR3 region is CASRGQGGQFF. DNA of the CDR3: TGTGCCAGCAGGGGACAGGGAGGGCAGTTCTTC.

The rearrangement joins TRBV21-1 to TRBJ2-3; the listed D gene, TRBD2, was not tested against the DNA. TRBV21-1 is a pseudogene. The CDR3 is made up of 14 amino acids. DNA of the CDR3: TGTGCCAGCAGCAAAGGGACTAGCACAGATACGCAGTATTTT. This codes for CASSKGTSTDTQYF.

The genes are TRBV12-5 and TRBJ2-1; 13 bases are shared with TRBD2. The junction had 7 bases not matched to a gene; V was cut back by 1 base and J by 4 bases. Germline V CDR1 and CDR2: LGHNT, FRNRAP. This CDR3 contains 18 residues. As DNA, the CDR3 is TGTGCTAGTGGTTTGGCCGGACTAGCGGGAGTAGGGTACAATGAGCAGTTCTTC. Its translation is CASGLAGLAGVGYNEQFF.

The V and J genes are TRBV18 and TRBJ2-3; perhaps TRBD2 as D (5 bases). Looked up from germline, CDR1 is KGHSH and CDR2 is LQKENI. The CDR3 is made up of 13 amino acids. Deletions cut 3 bases from V and 8 bases from J, with 12 bases between. The CDR3 bases are TGTGCCAGCTCACCGGAGGTACTTGGTACGCAGTATTTT. Its protein is CASSPEVLGTQYF.

This rearrangement joins TRBV5-1 to TRBJ2-3; tentatively, D is TRBD2 (5 bases). Germline CDR1 is SGHRS and CDR2 is YFSETQ. This CDR3 contains 15 residues. The V end lost 3 bases, the J end lost 2 bases, and 13 bases lay between the germline ends. The chain's CDR3 is CASSSQRTYTDTQYF. CDR3 coding DNA: TGCGCCAGCAGCTCACAACGGACTTACACAGATACGCAGTATTTT.

V is TRBV7-2 and J is TRBJ1-2; no clear D gene. Trimming cost V 5 bases and J 7 bases, with 17 bases left between them. Looked up from germline, CDR1 is SGHTA and CDR2 is FQGNSA. The CDR3 covers 14 residues. The CDR3 coding sequence is TGTGCCAGCAGCCCCCGTGTCGTCGCCGGTGGCTACACCTTC. Its translation: CASSPRVVAGGYTF.

The V call is TRBV9, the J call TRBJ2-7, with TRBD2 identical over 12 bases. The CDR3 sequence is 18 residues long. V lost 0 bases to trimming and J lost 4 bases; unmatched junction nucleotides: 11. The germline V gene has CDR1 SGDLS and CDR2 YYNGEE. The CDR3 reads CASSVAGLAGGPGYEQYF. As DNA, the CDR3 is TGTGCCAGCAGCGTAGCTGGGCTAGCGGGAGGGCCTGGGTACGAGCAGTACTTC.

The V call is TRBV7-6, the J call TRBJ2-5, with a weak D call TRBD2 (5 bases). Germline lookup yields CDR1 SGHVS and CDR2 FNYEAQ. This CDR3 is 16 amino acids long. Trimming took 1 base from V and 0 from J, leaving 12 bases between them. For the CDR3, the DNA is TGTGCCAGCAGCTTAGGCGGGCCTGAGTACCAAGAGACCCAGTACTTC. Protein sequence: CASSLGGPEYQETQYF.

The gene calls are TRBV5-1 and TRBJ2-5, with a tentative D call TRBD1 (6 bases). This CDR3 spans 15 amino acids. Per germline, CDR1 SGHRS and CDR2 YFSETQ. V was pared by 1 base and J by 5 bases, with 15 bases between. The CDR3 DNA reads TGCGCCAGCAGCTTGCCTAGGGGGATAGGTGAGACCCAGTACTTC. Protein sequence: CASSLPRGIGETQYF. Using reference TRBV5-1 and TRBJ2-5 for the parts outside the CDR3, the full variable domain is KAGVTQTPRYLIKTRGQQVTLSCSPISGHRSVSWYQQTPGQGLQFLFEYFSETQRNKGNFPGRFSGRQFSNSRSEMNVSTLELGDSALYLCASSLPRGIGETQYFGPGTRLLVL.

This chain links TRBV7-2 with TRBJ2-3, with TRBD1 identical over 9 bases. The CDR3 is 15 amino acids. V dropped 5 bases and J dropped 6; count of bases not matched to a gene: 9. Germline lookup yields CDR1 SGHTA and CDR2 FQGNSA. CDR3 sequence: CASSQRDREKDTQYF. The CDR3 nucleotides are TGTGCCAGCAGCCAACGGGACAGGGAGAAGGATACGCAGTATTTT.

The CDR3 loop reads CAWSGLAGVVQFF. CDR3 nucleotide sequence: TGTGCCTGGAGCGGACTAGCGGGAGTGGTTCAGTTCTTC. This chain connects TRBV30 to TRBJ2-1, with 13 positions matching TRBD2. CDR1 GTSNPN and CDR2 SVGIG come from the germline V gene (reference sequence). This CDR3 contains 13 residues. The J segment lost 13 bases and the V segment lost 3 bases, leaving 6 bases of the junction unmatched.

The chain couples TRBV12-1 to TRBJ2-1; the table's D call of TRBD2 was not tested on the DNA. TRBV12-1 is noted as a pseudogene. The CDR3 runs to 13 residues. The CDR3 sequence: CAGFSCGRGEQFF. The CDR3 region has the DNA TGTGCCGGGTTCTCGTGCGGGAGAGGTGAGCAGTTCTTC.

The rearrangement links TRBV27 to TRBJ1-1; tentative D call: TRBD1 (5 bases). CDR1 MNHEY and CDR2 SMNVEV come from the germline V gene (reference sequence). V lost 5 bases and J 1 base, leaving 20 bases between the germline ends. This CDR3 contains 17 residues. For the CDR3, the DNA is TGTGCCAGCAGTCCCAGGGCGACCCTCGCAGCGAACACTGAAGCTTTCTTT. It encodes CASSPRATLAANTEAFF.

Comment on this clone: This may stem from a read error, because a much larger clone lies one nucleotide away. In the same sample, other DNA sequences code for this CDR3. V is TRBV2 and J is TRBJ1-1; 7 nucleotides line up with TRBD1. Trimming removed 9 bases from V and 5 bases from J; junction bases left unmatched: 12. The CDR3 is 14 amino acids. Germline CDR1 is SNHLY and CDR2 is FYNNEI. In DNA form, the CDR3 reads TGTGCCAGTAGTACCGCGACAGGGTTTACTGAAGCTTTCTTT. It is translated as CASSTATGFTEAFF. Variable domain in full (rest from reference TRBV2 and TRBJ1-1): EPEVTQTPSHQVTQMGQEVILRCVPISNHLYFYWYRQILGQKVEFLVSFYNNEISEKSEIFDDQFSVERPDGSNFTLKIRSTKLEDSAMYFCASSTATGFTEAFFGQGTRLTVV.

J is TRBJ2-7 and V is TRBV30, with 7 positions matching TRBD2. Germline CDR1 reads GTSNPN; CDR2 reads SVGIG (reference sequence). V shed 3 bases and J 2 bases; nucleotides not matched to a gene: 7. The CDR3 spans 14 residues. In DNA, the CDR3 is TGTGCCTGGAGGGGGGGGGAGATCCCCTACGAGCAGTACTTC. This gives the protein CAWRGGEIPYEQYF.

The V call is TRBV4-1, the J call TRBJ2-7; TRBD1 might be the D (6 bases). The CDR3 consists of 19 residues. The V and J ends lost 0 bases and 0 bases respectively, with 21 bases between them. Germline V gives CDR1 MGHRA, CDR2 YSYEKL. This CDR3 is CASSQDLDRPGVSSYEQYF. The DNA for the CDR3 is TGCGCCAGCAGCCAAGATCTAGACAGGCCAGGGGTAAGCTCCTACGAGCAGTACTTC.

The chain has TRBV29-1 and TRBJ2-1; 10 bases match TRBD1. V lost 6 bases, J lost 8 bases, and 13 bases stayed unmatched. From germline, CDR1 is SQVTM and CDR2 ANQGSEA. The CDR3 sequence is 15 residues long. CDR3 in amino acids: CSVGDRGISIDEQFF. Written as DNA, the CDR3 is TGCAGCGTGGGGGACAGGGGAATTTCGATCGATGAGCAGTTCTTC.

The rearrangement joins TRBV10-3 to TRBJ2-1; 8 bases are a match to TRBD2. V shed 6 bases, J shed 0 bases, and the junction held 10 bases outside the gene matches. Germline V CDR1 and CDR2: ENHRY, SYGVKD. The CDR3 totals 17 residues. CDR3 nucleotides: TGTGCCATCAGAAGCGGGAGTGGAGCCAGCTCCTACAATGAGCAGTTCTTC. Translating gives CAIRSGSGASSYNEQFF.

V and J are TRBV9 and TRBJ2-2; D perhaps matches TRBD1 (6 bases). The CDR3 is made up of 16 amino acids. V was shortened by 3 bases and J by 4 bases, with 16 bases between the two germline ends. Per the germline V gene, CDR1 is SGDLS and CDR2 is YYNGEE. CDR3 DNA sequence: TGTGCCAGCAGCGGAGACAGGCTATCTTCCACCGGGGAGCTGTTTTTT. Protein product: CASSGDRLSSTGELFF.

The chain couples TRBV4-1 to TRBJ1-1; a weak D match, TRBD1 (5 bases). Germline V gene sequence: CDR1 MGHRA, CDR2 YSYEKL. Trimming pared 1 base from V and 3 bases from J, leaving 15 bases between. This CDR3 has 16 residues. CDR3 nucleotide sequence: TGCGCCAGCAGCCAAGTCAGGCCGGGGGGGGACACTGAAGCTTTCTTT. Protein sequence: CASSQVRPGGDTEAFF.

The chain has TRBV30 and TRBJ1-1; 11 bases are a match to TRBD1. The CDR3 has 14 residues. The junction had 5 bases not matched to a gene; V was cut back by 3 bases and J by 5 bases. Germline lookup yields CDR1 GTSNPN and CDR2 SVGIG (reference sequence). The CDR3 sequence: CAWRGQGAGTEAFF. In nucleotides, the CDR3 is TGTGCCTGGAGAGGACAGGGGGCGGGAACTGAAGCTTTCTTT. The full variable domain, in which reference TRBV30 and TRBJ1-1 provide the parts outside the CDR3, is SQTIHQWPATLVQPVGSPLSLECTVEGTSNPNLYWYRQAAGRGLQLLFYSVGIGQISSEVPQNLSASRPQDRQFILSSKKLLLSDSGFYLCAWRGQGAGTEAFFGQGTRLTVV.

This chain uses TRBV5-1 with TRBJ2-1, with 10 bases aligning to TRBD2. CDR1 and CDR2 (germline): SGHRS, YFSETQ. The CDR3 loop spans 18 amino acids. Germline trimming cut 0 bases from V and 0 bases from J; bases unmatched to any gene: 6. DNA for the CDR3: TGCGCCAGCAGCTTGGGACTAGCGGGCCTGAGCTCCTACAATGAGCAGTTCTTC. Its translation is CASSLGLAGLSSYNEQFF. Full variable domain (outside the CDR3, taken from reference TRBV5-1 and TRBJ2-1): KAGVTQTPRYLIKTRGQQVTLSCSPISGHRSVSWYQQTPGQGLQFLFEYFSETQRNKGNFPGRFSGRQFSNSRSEMNVSTLELGDSALYLCASSLGLAGLSSYNEQFFGPGTRLTVL.

The chain has TRBV19 and TRBJ2-3; D remains ambiguous. Germline CDR1 is LNHDA and CDR2 is SQIVND (reference sequence). This CDR3 is built from 16 residues. V lost 3 bases to trimming and J lost 4 bases, with 17 bases between them. The CDR3 DNA reads as TGTGCCAGTAGTATGATGGCCAATTCCCGCCCAGATACGCAGTATTTT. It translates to CASSMMANSRPDTQYF.